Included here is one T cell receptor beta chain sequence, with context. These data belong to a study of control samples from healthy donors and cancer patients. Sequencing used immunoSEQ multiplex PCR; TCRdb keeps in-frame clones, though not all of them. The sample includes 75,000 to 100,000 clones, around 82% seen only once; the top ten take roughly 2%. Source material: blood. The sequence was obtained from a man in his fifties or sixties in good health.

The CDR3 loop is CASSLGDRGNNQPQHF. CDR3 DNA sequence: TGCGCCAGCAGCTTGGGGGACAGGGGTAACAATCAGCCCCAGCATTTT. The chain combines TRBV5-1 with TRBJ1-5; 10 bases fit TRBD1. From germline, CDR1 is SGHRS and CDR2 YFSETQ. The V gene end was trimmed by 0 bases and the J gene end by 3 bases; junction bases not matched to a gene: 3. CDR3 length: 16 residues.